The text below deals with one TCR beta chain. This sample stems from a study of blood T cell repertoires in COVID-19. On the study more broadly: The analysed material was cDNA or gDNA that came from T cells, B-cell-depleted T cells, or PBMCs.

Using immunoSEQ multiplex PCR, the repertoire was profiled, and TCRdb retains in-frame clones only, with some absent. Of approximately 120,000 clones listed, more than 65% are singletons. Germline V lookup: CDR1 MDHEN, CDR2 SYDVKM. This CDR3 comprises 15 residues. The J segment lost 0 bases and the V segment lost 5 bases, leaving 4 bases of the junction unmatched. The genes are TRBV28 and TRBJ1-3; 7 bases align to TRBD1. Sequenced sample: peripheral blood. The clonotype comes from a woman of 80 years or more with active or convalescent COVID-19. CDR3 protein: CASSRQGISGNTIYF. The CDR3 coding sequence is TGTGCCAGCAGTAGACAGGGCATCTCTGGAAACACCATATATTTT.